The next 3 T cell receptor beta chains were all read from a single sample in a study of vaccination and CD4 T cells after COVID-19. Noted treatment: roughly 11-day PBMC culture with coronavirus spike peptide pools or control peptides (ViraFEST assay). No antigen has been assigned to these receptors. Cultured CD4+ T cell DNA underwent sequencing with the Oncomine TCR Beta short-read assay. Using its own MiXCR run on the PCR reads, TCRdb lists one record per CDR3 protein. Of 10,000 or so distinct CDR3 sequences listed, around three fifths are singletons. Sequenced: CD4+ T cells from blood, cultured in vitro. The receptors shown here come from a human donor who had recovered from COVID-19.

This clonotype was detected a few times. The genes are TRBV25-1 and TRBJ1-2; D is unclear. The length of the CDR3 is 15 residues. The germline V gene has CDR1 MGHDK and CDR2 SYGVNS. Between the trimmed V and J ends, which lost 6 bases and 1 base, there was a span of 15 bases. The CDR3: CASRDSEVLNYGYTF. CDR3 in DNA: TGTGCCAGCAGGGACTCCGAGGTCCTTAACTATGGCTACACCTTC.

The J gene is TRBJ2-2, the V gene TRBV7-2; no clear D gene. CDR1 is SGHTA, CDR2 FQGNSA, per germline. The ends were cut back, 1 base at V and 2 bases at J, with 11 bases in the middle. The length of the CDR3 is 16 residues. CDR3: CASSLGSSGNTGELFF. The CDR3 region has the DNA TGTGCCAGCAGCTTAGGTAGCTCCGGTAACACCGGGGAGCTGTTTTTT.

J is TRBJ2-2 and V is TRBV30, with D perhaps matching TRBD1 or TRBD2 (6 bases each). Trimming shortened V by 3 bases and J by 3 bases, and 14 bases separated the two germline ends. Germline V gene data show CDR1 as GTSNPN and CDR2 as SVGIG (reference sequence). The CDR3 has 15 residues. CDR3 nucleotides: TGTGCCTGGAGATCCGGGGGCAGGGACACCGGGGAGCTGTTTTTT. Its protein product is CAWRSGGRDTGELFF.